This T cell receptor beta chain was captured by sequencing in a study of shared clonotypes between healthy human individuals. Recent acute infections and vaccinations were absent in the healthy HIV-negative adult donors. The CDR3 has 14 amino acids. Trimming pared 4 bases from V and 2 bases from J, leaving 11 bases between. Germline values: CDR1 SGHRS, CDR2 YFSETQ. Study results and limitations: Some clonotypes were shared by all four sorted-subset donors, while others were not shared. The non-shared ones had lower generation probabilities than the shared ones. Generally, estimated richness proved larger in naive subsets than it did in memory subsets.

This clone has a single count. Its antigen remains unknown. Within the sample, other DNA sequences also encode this same CDR3. Assay: immunoSEQ multiplex PCR; the TCRdb copy retains only in-frame clones and omits some. The sample holds 2 million to 2.5 million clones; approximately 94% are singletons and the top ten take approximately 0.35%. Sequencing used naive CD4+ T cells from PBMCs. The subset: CD45RA+ positively selected. This chain uses TRBV5-1 with TRBJ2-3; D possibly corresponds to TRBD2 (5 bases). The receptor comes from a young man in good health. Some clones in this sample may be carry-over from other donors' samples. The chain's CDR3 is CASSPPGSTDTQYF. As DNA, the CDR3 is TGCGCCAGCAGCCCACCGGGATCCACAGATACGCAGTATTTT.